This T cell receptor beta chain was identified during a study of blood T cell repertoires in COVID-19. The wider study: The cDNA or gDNA used as material had been derived from T cells, B-cell-depleted T cells, or PBMCs.

Profiled with immunoSEQ multiplex PCR; TCRdb holds only in-frame clones, not every one. This table holds hundreds of thousands of clones, around 86% found once. Trimming stripped 6 bases from V and 4 bases from J, with 18 bases between. There are 15 residues in the CDR3. Per the germline V gene, CDR1 is LNHDA and CDR2 is SQIVND (reference sequence). Sequencing input: peripheral blood. The rearrangement links TRBV19 to TRBJ1-2; D might be TRBD1 (5 bases). The origin of this receptor is a man in his 70s with acute or convalescent COVID-19. DNA of the CDR3: TGTGCCAGTAGCTCCTCGGCAGGGCAAATCTATGGCTACACCTTC. Protein sequence: CASSSSAGQIYGYTF. Filled out from reference TRBV19 and TRBJ1-2, the complete variable domain reads DGGITQSPKYLFRKEGQNVTLSCEQNLNHDAMYWYRQDPGQGLRLIYYSQIVNDFQKGDIAEGYSVSREKKESFPLTVTSAQKNPTAFYLCASSSSAGQIYGYTFGSGTRLTVV.